This T cell receptor beta chain was identified in a study of cytomegalovirus exposure and HLA in healthy donors. Study context: About 79 million unique TCRs from HLA-typed donors were held in an early data release. Findings of the study overall: Later analysis reportedly placed an Asian-associated ancestry cluster below the approximately 650-donor mean in N-insertions. Common viral pathogens seemed, in a later analysis, to connect with several of the most significant clusters.

Primers included in the PCR were 60 Vbeta and 13 Jbeta primers. The data were produced by immunoSEQ multiplex PCR, yet TCRdb's version contains in-frame clones alone and is incomplete. The table records about 59,000 clones, around 80% of them present only once. To note about this clone: The antigen is not known.

This CDR3 has 16 residues. CDR1 is MNHEY, CDR2 SMNVEV, per germline (reference sequence). V was pared by 5 bases and J by 0 bases, with 8 bases of the junction left unmatched. Material for sequencing was PBMCs. The clonotype was recovered from a woman in her thirties or forties in good health and CMV-seronegative. The chain couples TRBV27 to TRBJ2-3; 7 nucleotides agree with TRBD2. DNA for the CDR3: TGTGCCAGCAGTCCTCACACTAGCGTGAGCACAGATACGCAGTATTTT. Amino acids: CASSPHTSVSTDTQYF.